What follows describes a single T cell receptor (beta chain). Germline V gene lookup returns CDR1 MGHRA and CDR2 YSYEKL. V shed 0 bases and J 3 bases; nucleotides not matched to a gene: 9. The CDR3 covers 18 residues. From RNA transcripts, TCR beta CDR3 regions were amplified. RT-PCR in the first round (using the HTBI primer set) targeted the TCR CDR3. TCRdb recomputed calls from the multiplex PCR reads with MiXCR, one row per CDR3 protein. This sample has roughly 420,000 distinct CDR3 sequences; around 14% occur once, and the top ten carry roughly 7.7%. The entry originates in a study of T cells in Graves' hyperthyroidism and ophthalmopathy.

This rearrangement joins TRBV4-1 to TRBJ2-2; 8 nucleotides align to TRBD2. The receptor comes from a young woman with Graves' hyperthyroidism. The specimen was blood. In DNA form, the CDR3 reads TGCGCCAGCAGCCAAGATCCCCGGGCTAGCGGGTACACCGGGGAGCTGTTTTTT. Translated: CASSQDPRASGYTGELFF.